This TCR beta chain was recorded in a study of blood T cell repertoires in COVID-19 (TCRdb year 2020). Some background on the complete study: Samples covering the acute and convalescent phases of COVID-19 were provided by collaborators in the United States, Italy and Spain. The material from the prospective study consisted of cDNA or gDNA derived from T cells, B-cell-depleted T cells, or PBMCs. Deeply sampled blood TCRbeta repertoires from subjects exposed to, actively infected with, or recovered from COVID-19 were included in the dataset. The repertoires were released in a freely available public database meant as a resource for research on the immune response to SARS-CoV-2. Samples came from the ongoing ImmuneRACE study (first 160 participants) plus 1,254 subjects from 6 global collaborators. The sample metadata nearly always contained a de-identified subject ID, COVID-19 status, age in years and sex. HLA class I and class II types, where available, came from metadata supplied by the sample provider rather than from assay-based typing. Results the study describes overall, beyond this receptor: Clinical and demographic metadata were provided uncurated, with the amount varying by source and participant.

The CDR3 has 12 amino acids, counting the end cysteine and phenylalanine. The only DNA kept is the CDR3, 36 bases in frame from the first base. CDR1 and CDR2, looked up from the germline V gene, are SNHLY and FYNNEI. Cut back by 6 bases and 5 bases, the V and J ends lie 10 bases apart. The immunoSEQ Assay, a bias-controlled multiplex PCR, was used to amplify TCRbeta CDR3 regions from genomic DNA. Processing in the source paper ran as follows. Within the assay, amplification of reference gene primers was used to estimate how many nucleated cells each sample contained. To quantify the absolute abundance of each unique TCRbeta CDR3 rearrangement, sequence reads were collapsed and filtered. For each sample, productive Simpson clonality was calculated as the square root of Simpson's diversity index across productive rearrangements. Held by TCRdb, this immuneACCESS table contains in-frame sequences only and omits some clones. Under half of the omission traces to an unresolved V gene where checked; the cause of the rest is unknown. The V and J calls and clone size were taken over from that table, and D and trimming were inferred from the DNA. This sample gives 70,000 to 75,000 clones in total; approximately 80% of them show up just once. The ten largest account for about 20% of the sample.

With regard to this clone: Its target antigen remains unknown. No much larger clone exists at a distance of one base, and base qualities are not known.

Whole blood was collected in K2EDTA tubes by collaborating institutions according to the institutions' own protocols. For TCRbeta analysis, collaborators shipped samples in one of three forms: frozen whole blood, isolated PBMCs, or DNA extracted from either of those sample types. This chain is built from TRBV2 and TRBJ1-2, with the D gene not clear enough to name. The sequencing sample was made of peripheral blood. This sequence originates from a woman in her 70s with acute or convalescent COVID-19. The CDR3 has the sequence CASSGFGYGYTF. The sequence in DNA is TGTGCCAGCAGCGGTTTTGGTTATGGCTACACCTTC.